What follows is one T cell receptor (beta chain) and its context. This sample is drawn from a study of T cells after yellow fever vaccination. The TCR cDNA carried a universal primer site and UMIs from 5'RACE template switching. TCRdb ran MiXCR on the 5' RACE reads and lists one entry per CDR3 protein. Among 550,000 or so distinct CDR3 sequences listed, less than 20% were seen once. Germline-derived CDR1 and CDR2 are LGHDT and YNNKEL (reference sequence). The CDR3 loop spans 15 amino acids. V gave up 2 bases and J gave up 3 bases, with 11 bases separating them. The chain carries TRBV3-1 and TRBJ2-1, with D perhaps TRBD2 (5 bases). The receptor's source is a man aged 25-45 years who received the YFV17D yellow fever vaccine. Sequenced here: PBMCs, sampled 15 days after the yellow fever booster vaccination. CDR3 region: CASSQTGNNYNEQFF. CDR3 nucleotides: TGTGCCAGCAGCCAAACCGGGAATAACTACAATGAGCAGTTCTTC.